This T cell receptor (beta chain) emerged from a study of beta chain features in type 1 diabetes. The entirety of the isolated RNA underwent reverse transcription, so expressed TCRB transcripts were sequenced. The protocol was immunoSEQ multiplex PCR, while the TCRdb copy is restricted to in-frame clones and leaves out a portion. The sample holds around 360,000 clones, around 12% seen once. Comment on this clone: Its antigen is not known.

The junction had 10 bases not matched to a gene; V was cut back by 5 bases and J by 4 bases. The germline V gene encodes CDR1 MDHEN and CDR2 SYDVKM. This CDR3 has 15 amino acids. Stem cell-like memory, regulatory, central memory and naive CD4+ cells were sorted via CD45RO/CCR7/CD25/CD127/CD95/CD27. Findings of the study overall: The study found fewer insertions and more deletions at VDJ junctions in type 1 diabetes patients. Patients showed naive, central memory and Treg TCRB repertoires that appeared more similar than those of healthy donors. In all four CD4+ subsets, TCRB CDR3 length was significantly, moderately reduced in type 1 diabetes. Cells with high TCR expression could be over-represented when cDNA is sequenced.

This chain uses TRBV28 with TRBJ2-5; 7 bases are shared with TRBD1. Material for sequencing was naive CD4+ T cells from blood. The TCR comes from a woman aged 18-29 years with type 1 diabetes. CDR3 sequence (DNA): TGTGCCAGCAGTCGTATACAGGGGTCGGGAGAGACCCAGTACTTC. Protein: CASSRIQGSGETQYF.